This record concerns one T cell receptor beta chain sequence. As to time point: after trial treatment. Treatment given: LDRT plus nivolumab, ipilimumab, low-dose cyclophosphamide and aspirin (RACIN trial). Patients deemed eligible presented with advanced solid tumors lacking tumor-infiltrating lymphocytes. This specimen belongs to a study of low-dose radiotherapy and immunotherapy resistance in tumors. Study-level information: Patients were treated with intravenous nivolumab at 240 mg every two weeks and were also dosed with ipilimumab at 1 mg/kg every six weeks. Given every two weeks, intravenous cyclophosphamide 200 mg/m2 preceded radiation and immunotherapy by one day.

Trimming removed 5 bases from V and 4 bases from J; junction bases left unmatched: 9. The CDR3 is 16 residues long. Per germline, CDR1 SEHNR and CDR2 FQNEAQ (reference sequence). With TRAV- and TRBV-specific primers, first-strand cDNA was made, covering the alpha and beta chains. The PCR that amplified TCRs ran for 20 cycles, relying on a constant-region primer and a V-primer adapter. In vitro transcription amplified the mRNA that had been isolated. Each CDR3 protein is one row after TCRdb ran MiXCR on the reads. This sample carries about 44,000 distinct CDR3 sequences, around a quarter of them seen once, and the ten largest clones take 10%.

This chain joins TRBV7-9 and TRBJ2-3, with TRBD2 matching 10 bases. The clonotype was recovered from a male donor with prostate cancer. The starting material was PBMCs, obtained after low-dose radiotherapy plus immunotherapy. CDR3 sequence: CASSRVLAGASDTQYF. The CDR3, as DNA: TGTGCCAGCAGCCGAGTCCTAGCGGGAGCTTCAGATACGCAGTATTTT.